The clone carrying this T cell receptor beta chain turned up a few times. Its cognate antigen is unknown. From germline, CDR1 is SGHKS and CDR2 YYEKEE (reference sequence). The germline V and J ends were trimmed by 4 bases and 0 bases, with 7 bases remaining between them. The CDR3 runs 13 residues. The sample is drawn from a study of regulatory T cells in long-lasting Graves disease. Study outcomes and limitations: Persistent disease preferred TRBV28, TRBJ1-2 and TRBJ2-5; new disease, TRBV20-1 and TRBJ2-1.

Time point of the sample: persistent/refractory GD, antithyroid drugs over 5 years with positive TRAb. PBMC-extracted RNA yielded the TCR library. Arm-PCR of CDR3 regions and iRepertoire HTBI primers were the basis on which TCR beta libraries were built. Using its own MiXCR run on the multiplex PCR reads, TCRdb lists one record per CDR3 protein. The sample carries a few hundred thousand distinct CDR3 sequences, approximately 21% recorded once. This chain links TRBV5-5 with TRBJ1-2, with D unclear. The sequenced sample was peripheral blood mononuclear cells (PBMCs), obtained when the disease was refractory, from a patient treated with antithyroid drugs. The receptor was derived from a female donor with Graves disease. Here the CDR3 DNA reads TGTGCCAGCAGCCGGGCCACTAACTATGGCTACACCTTC. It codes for CASSRATNYGYTF.